Only a few counts were recorded for the clone carrying this T cell receptor beta chain. Authors' data handling: The authors estimated nucleated cell counts from reference gene primer amplification. Here immunoSEQ multiplex PCR was the method, and the copy in TCRdb shows in-frame clones only, minus some. That table is the source of V, J and clone size, and D and trimming were worked out from the DNA. The data hold 150,000 to 200,000 clones, with approximately 88% observed a single time. This CDR3 is 14 amino acids long. Unmatched junction bases numbered 2, after V lost 1 base and J lost 8 bases. The germline V gene encodes CDR1 SGHAT and CDR2 FQNNGV. The sample originates from a study of blood T cell repertoires in COVID-19. Study-wide background: Acute-phase and convalescent COVID-19 samples originated in the United States, Italy and Spain. Sample material is recorded as cDNA or gDNA derived from T cells, B-cell-depleted T cells, or PBMCs.

The chain recombines TRBV11-2 with TRBJ1-6, with 7 bases identical to TRBD1. This TCR derives from a man aged 35 to 55 with acute or convalescent COVID-19. The sequenced sample consisted of peripheral blood. CDR3 DNA: TGTGCCAGCAGCTTAGGACAGGGTGATTCACCCCTCCACTTT. It yields the protein CASSLGQGDSPLHF. The variable domain in full, completed from reference TRBV11-2 and TRBJ1-6, reads EAGVAQSPRYKIIEKRQSVAFWCNPISGHATLYWYQQILGQGPKLLIQFQNNGVVDDSQLPKDRFSAERLKGVDSTLKIQPAKLEDSAVYLCASSLGQGDSPLHFGNGTRLTVT.